This T cell receptor beta chain appears in the sequencing data of a study of CD8 T cells in ankylosing spondylitis (dated by TCRdb to the late 2010s). Looking at the study overall: The study set out to find disease-linked TCR variants by profiling T cell receptor beta repertoires in ankylosing spondylitis patients and healthy donors. The full study cohort comprised about 23 ankylosing spondylitis patients and 85 to 120 healthy donors. Peripheral blood was sampled, and synovial fluid was additionally collected from ankylosing spondylitis patients. The full study reports these points: A TCR beta motif of eight highly homologous amino acid variants appeared characteristic of blood from ankylosing spondylitis patients. Some TCR beta motif variants had previously been reported in synovial fluid and blood of reactive arthritis patients, which suggested common disease-initiation mechanisms. Significant enrichment of the disease-linked clones was reported in matched synovial fluid samples from ankylosing spondylitis patients. The disease-linked clones had a CD8+ phenotype and were found at relatively low frequencies in peripheral blood.

The run used an Illumina HiSeq 2500. Quantitative 5'-RACE with molecular barcodes was used to prepare TCR beta libraries. In the source study's methods: A new computational method, built on a probabilistic model of VDJ rearrangement, was used to identify disease-linked TCR variants. TCRdb trimmed the raw reads at Q25, called clones with MiXCR and kept productive beta chains. For every CDR3 protein sequence, its rows merge into one entry that carries the most common genes and DNA. The V and J calls, along with clone size, are taken from TCRdb and not from the paper's own processing. The sample table contains approximately 540,000 distinct CDR3 sequences; only one count was recorded for more than 9.5% of them. Of the sample, almost 7% is held by the ten largest clones. The CDR3 holds 16 amino acids from the cysteine to the phenylalanine. This entry keeps only the CDR3 DNA: 48 bases, framed from base 1. Clipping removes 5 bases from V and 4 bases from J, with 13 as the unmatched junction base count. From the germline V gene (reference sequence), CDR1 is DFQATT and CDR2 is SNEGSKA.

With respect to this clonotype: The antigen this receptor binds is unknown. No much larger clone exists at a distance of one base, and base qualities are not known.

Sequencing was performed on blood, either unsorted or a sorted T cell fraction (not recorded which). The rearranged chain carries TRBV20-1 and TRBJ2-1, and 8 bases in between align with TRBD2. The clonotype was recovered from a male donor with ankylosing spondylitis. CDR3 reads: CSAGTGGGRRYNEQFF. Here is the DNA: TGCAGTGCTGGGACGGGGGGCGGGAGGAGGTACAATGAGCAGTTCTTC.